Listed below are T cell receptor beta chains from one sample, sequenced in a study of persistence of HIV-infected CD4 T cells. Antigen specificity for these receptors is unknown. TCRdb keeps only in-frame clones here, not all; method: immunoSEQ multiplex PCR. Counted here are tens of thousands of clones, roughly 75% occurring once; the ten biggest clones make up around 1.7%. Material: CD4+ T cells sorted from PBMCs after roughly 19-hour stimulation, obtained from a patient who received antiretroviral therapy. These receptors were taken from an adult man with HIV who was CMV-seropositive. Each CDR3 is given with its conserved first and last residue. A D gene is named only where the DNA matches it firmly. Rows give clone size only sometimes, using once, few, many, or a class for an expanded clone.

j_call d_call v_call clone_size cdr3_aa cdr3_nt
TRBJ1-1 TRBD1 TRBV7-9 - CASSFGDRGLNTEAFF TGTGCCAGCAGCTTCGGGGACAGGGGCCTGAACACTGAAGCTTTCTTT
TRBJ2-2 - TRBV27 - CASNPTVNTGELFF TGTGCCAGCAACCCGACGGTGAACACCGGGGAGCTGTTTTTT
TRBJ2-7 - TRBV3-1/TRBV3-2 - CASSRTERSEQYF TGTGCCAGCAGCCGGACAGAGCGGAGCGAGCAGTACTTC
TRBJ1-1 TRBD1 TRBV7-8 - CASSLGQVLGNTEAFF TGTGCCAGCAGCTTGGGACAGGTTCTGGGGAACACTGAAGCTTTCTTT
TRBJ2-6 - TRBV19 - CASSALGGTGANVLTF TGTGCCAGTAGTGCCCTCGGGGGAACCGGGGCCAACGTCCTGACTTTC
TRBJ1-1 - TRBV6-2/TRBV6-3 - CASSANYQGGAEAFF TGTGCCAGCAGCGCCAATTATCAGGGAGGTGCTGAAGCTTTCTTT
TRBJ1-6 - TRBV3-1/TRBV3-2 - CASSHSRLNSPLHF TGTGCCAGCAGCCATTCTCGGCTTAATTCACCCCTCCACTTT
TRBJ2-5 TRBD1 TRBV24-1 - CATSDRPRDSRETQYF TGTGCCACCAGTGATCGGCCCCGGGACAGCCGAGAGACCCAGTACTTC
TRBJ1-2 - TRBV5-4 - CASSLGEVGYTF TGTGCCAGCAGCTTGGGGGAGGTTGGCTACACCTTC
TRBJ1-2 TRBD1 TRBV6-5 - CASSSRQGLNYGYTF TGTGCCAGCAGTTCAAGACAGGGACTTAACTATGGCTACACCTTC
TRBJ1-1 - TRBV5-1 - CASSPTPGTPNTEAFF TGCGCCAGCAGCCCTACCCCCGGGACACCTAACACTGAAGCTTTCTTT
TRBJ2-3 - TRBV4-1 - CASSQPTLHTDTQYF TGCGCCAGCAGCCAACCCACGCTCCACACAGATACGCAGTATTTT
TRBJ1-2 TRBD1 TRBV10-3 - CAISGQGNGYTF TGTGCCATCAGTGGACAGGGCAATGGCTACACCTTC
TRBJ2-3 TRBD2 TRBV5-1 - CASSSYLAGAGTDTQYF TGCGCCAGCAGCTCCTACCTAGCGGGGGCCGGCACAGATACGCAGTATTTT
TRBJ1-4 - TRBV5-5 once CASSLDTGLGGEKLFF TGTGCCAGCAGCTTGGATACGGGGCTTGGTGGTGAAAAACTGTTTTTT
TRBJ1-5 TRBD1 TRBV19 - CASSIDLRRTGDSNQPQHF TGTGCCAGTAGTATTGACTTGAGAAGGACAGGAGATAGCAATCAGCCCCAGCATTTT
TRBJ2-1 - TRBV10-1 - CASSLGGGREQFF TGCGCCAGCAGCCTTGGAGGGGGACGTGAGCAGTTCTTC
TRBJ2-7 - TRBV3-1/TRBV3-2 - CASSPRLGPYEQYF TGTGCCAGCAGTCCCCGCCTCGGCCCCTACGAGCAGTACTTC
TRBJ1-2 TRBD1 TRBV20-1 - CSASTGQDGYTF TGCAGTGCTAGTACGGGACAGGACGGCTACACCTTC
TRBJ1-2 TRBD1 TRBV6-1 - CASSEFWTGDYGYTF TGTGCCAGCAGTGAATTTTGGACAGGTGACTATGGCTACACCTTC
TRBJ1-3 - TRBV7-3 few CASSPRPGPGNTIYF TGTGCCAGCAGCCCCCGGCCAGGGCCAGGAAACACCATATATTTT
TRBJ2-5 - TRBV6-6 - CASSYNRETQYF TGTGCCAGCAGTTACAACCGGGAGACCCAGTACTTC
TRBJ2-7 - TRBV20-1 - CSASSYSPGEQYF TGCAGTGCTAGTTCGTACAGCCCGGGAGAGCAGTACTTC
TRBJ2-7 - TRBV19 few CASSPEIHRVYEQYF TGTGCCAGTAGCCCCGAGATCCACAGGGTCTACGAGCAGTACTTC
TRBJ1-6 - TRBV28 - CASSFTGNSPLHF TGTGCCAGCAGTTTTACAGGGAATTCACCCCTCCACTTT
TRBJ1-5 - TRBV19 once CASSIRTAQPQHF TGTGCCAGTAGTATACGGACGGCACAGCCCCAGCATTTT
TRBJ2-3 - TRBV9 - CASSFTDTQYF TGTGCCAGCAGCTTCACAGATACGCAGTATTTT
TRBJ1-2 TRBD1 TRBV5-1 - CASNPGTEDYGYTF TGCGCCAGCAACCCAGGGACAGAGGACTATGGCTACACCTTC
TRBJ2-7 - TRBV6-5 - CASSPQGASYEQYF TGTGCCAGCAGTCCCCAAGGGGCCTCCTACGAGCAGTACTTC
TRBJ2-3 - TRBV3-1/TRBV3-2 - CASSQDQGPDTQYF TGTGCCAGCAGCCAAGATCAGGGGCCAGATACGCAGTATTTT
TRBJ1-5 - TRBV6-6 few CASSYAGRGNQPQHF TGTGCCAGCAGTTACGCAGGGAGGGGCAATCAGCCCCAGCATTTT
TRBJ1-1 TRBD1 TRBV6-5 - CASSTTTGTTEAFF TGTGCCAGCAGTACGACGACAGGGACCACTGAAGCTTTCTTT
TRBJ1-1 - TRBV18 - CASSLDRPELNTEAFF TGTGCCAGCTCTCTAGACAGGCCGGAACTGAACACTGAAGCTTTCTTT
TRBJ2-5 TRBD2 TRBV5-1 - CASSLTTSGGTQYF TGCGCCAGCAGCTTGACTACTAGCGGGGGGACCCAGTACTTC
TRBJ1-2 TRBD1 TRBV3-1/TRBV3-2 - CASSPHGTGHGYTF TGTGCCAGCAGCCCCCACGGGACAGGGCATGGCTACACCTTC
TRBJ2-3 - TRBV6-5 - CASTLWGTDTQYF TGTGCCAGCACCCTATGGGGCACAGATACGCAGTATTTT
TRBJ2-7 TRBD2 TRBV28 - CASSVGGTYEQYF TGTGCCAGCAGTGTCGGGGGGACCTACGAGCAGTACTTC
TRBJ1-5 - TRBV20-1 - CSASGGGNQPQHF TGCAGTGCTAGTGGGGGTGGCAATCAGCCCCAGCATTTT
TRBJ2-1 - TRBV4-2 - CASSRRGNEQFF TGTGCCAGCAGCAGAAGGGGGAATGAGCAGTTCTTC
TRBJ1-2 - TRBV9 - CASSTLGQGVGGYTF TGTGCCAGCAGCACCCTCGGGCAGGGTGTCGGTGGCTACACCTTC